The 12 T cell receptor beta chains below were found in one sample sequenced in a study of blood T cell repertoires in COVID-19. Data came from immunoSEQ multiplex PCR; TCRdb stores just in-frame clones and leaves some out. The sample lists 300,000 to 400,000 clones, 70% to 90% occurring once. Sequencing input: peripheral blood. The receptors were sampled from a woman aged 25 to 39 with COVID-19, enrolled during active disease.

V and J are TRBV10-3 and TRBJ1-2; D not certain. V was shortened by 2 bases and J by 3 bases, with 7 bases between the two germline ends. The CDR3 runs to 13 residues. Germline values: CDR1 ENHRY, CDR2 SYGVKD. The CDR3 loop reads CAISEAEDYGYTF. DNA for the CDR3: TGTGCCATCAGTGAGGCAGAAGACTATGGCTACACCTTC.

The chain has TRBV4-1 and TRBJ1-6, with D perhaps matching TRBD1 (5 bases). The CDR3 runs to 15 residues. In germline, CDR1 is MGHRA, CDR2 YSYEKL. Trimming stripped 1 base from V and 9 bases from J, with 13 bases between. CDR3 residues: CASSQGWQGGSPLHF. The CDR3 DNA reads as TGCGCCAGCAGCCAAGGCTGGCAGGGAGGTTCACCCCTCCACTTT.

This clone has only a few counts. This sequence joins TRBV6-5 and TRBJ1-5, with a tentative D call TRBD1 (6 bases). Per germline, CDR1 MNHEY and CDR2 SVGAGI. This CDR3 region has 13 residues. V shed 6 bases and J shed 7 bases, with 13 bases lying between them. CDR3 DNA sequence: TGTGCCAGCAGCTGGACAGTGGGGCAGCCCCAGCATTTT. It encodes CASSWTVGQPQHF.

V usage is TRBV6-4 and J usage is TRBJ1-6, with D unclear. This CDR3 has 13 residues. V was pared by 5 bases and J by 8 bases, with 10 bases between. Germline lookup yields CDR1 MRHNA and CDR2 SNTAGT. This CDR3 reads CASSSSFDSPLHF. CDR3 DNA: TGTGCCAGCAGTAGTAGTTTTGATTCACCCCTCCACTTT.

This sequence joins TRBV29-1 and TRBJ1-2; possibly TRBD1 for D (6 bases). Germline assignment: CDR1 SQVTM and CDR2 ANQGSEA. V was pared by 1 base and J by 7 bases, with 16 bases between. This CDR3 has 14 amino acids. The CDR3 loop reads CSVEAYRGAGGYTF. The CDR3 bases are TGCAGCGTTGAAGCCTATCGGGGGGCGGGTGGCTACACCTTC.

CDR3 DNA sequence: TGTGCCAGCATTCCGGGCGGGGGGTCAGATACGCAGTATTTT. Translation gives CASIPGGGSDTQYF. This sequence joins TRBV2 and TRBJ2-3; 8 bases align to TRBD2. V gave up 7 bases and J gave up 4 bases; unmatched junction bases: 7. The CDR3 runs to 14 residues. Germline V gives CDR1 SNHLY, CDR2 FYNNEI.

Only one count was recorded for this clone. V usage is TRBV19 and J usage is TRBJ1-2; TRBD1 aligns across 9 bases. This CDR3 comprises 13 residues. The J segment lost 5 bases and the V segment lost 5 bases, leaving 3 bases of the junction unmatched. The germline V gene encodes CDR1 LNHDA and CDR2 SQIVND (reference sequence). CDR3 residues: CASSPDRGYGYTF. The CDR3 DNA follows: TGTGCCAGTAGTCCGGACAGGGGATATGGCTACACCTTC.

The V call is TRBV7-3, the J call TRBJ2-3; TRBD1 is a possible D gene (6 bases). V was pared by 11 bases and J by 3 bases, with 15 bases between. The length of the CDR3 is 13 residues. CDR1 and CDR2 (germline): SGHTA, FQGTGA. CDR3 coding DNA: TGTGCCTCCCGCAGGGGCCCGACAGATACGCAGTATTTT. Amino acid sequence: CASRRGPTDTQYF.

This rearrangement joins TRBV6-5 to TRBJ1-2; maybe TRBD1 (6 bases). The germline V and J ends were trimmed by 11 bases and 8 bases, with 18 bases remaining between them. Germline V gene data show CDR1 as MNHEY and CDR2 as SVGAGI. The CDR3 is 12 residues long. CDR3 coding DNA: TGTGCCGCAGGGGCCTTACTTCGGGGCTACACCTTC. Translated: CAAGALLRGYTF.

The chain carries TRBV11-2 and TRBJ2-3, with D tentatively TRBD2 (5 bases). CDR3 length: 15 residues. V was trimmed by 5 bases and J by 4 bases, leaving 16 bases between them. Germline V gene lookup returns CDR1 SGHAT and CDR2 FQNNGV. The CDR3 DNA is TGTGCCAGCAGCCAGCTGAGAGGGCGGGCAGATACGCAGTATTTT. It encodes CASSQLRGRADTQYF.

The chain couples TRBV7-9 to TRBJ1-2, with D possibly matching TRBD1 (5 bases). From germline, CDR1 is SEHNR and CDR2 FQNEAQ (reference sequence). The CDR3 spans 12 residues. V was clipped by 6 bases and J by 4 bases, with 9 bases between them. CDR3 DNA sequence: TGTGCCAGCAGTAGGGGTTCCTATGGCTACACCTTC. Its protein product is CASSRGSYGYTF.

This clone was seen a single time. The rearrangement joins TRBV5-1 to TRBJ1-4, with 9 bases that match TRBD1. Germline CDR1 and CDR2: SGHRS and YFSETQ. The CDR3 covers 14 residues. Germline trimming cut 5 bases from V and 6 bases from J; bases unmatched to any gene: 5. The CDR3 DNA sequence: TGCGCCAGCAGGCGGACAGGGGTGGATGAAAAACTGTTTTTT. Its translation: CASRRTGVDEKLFF.